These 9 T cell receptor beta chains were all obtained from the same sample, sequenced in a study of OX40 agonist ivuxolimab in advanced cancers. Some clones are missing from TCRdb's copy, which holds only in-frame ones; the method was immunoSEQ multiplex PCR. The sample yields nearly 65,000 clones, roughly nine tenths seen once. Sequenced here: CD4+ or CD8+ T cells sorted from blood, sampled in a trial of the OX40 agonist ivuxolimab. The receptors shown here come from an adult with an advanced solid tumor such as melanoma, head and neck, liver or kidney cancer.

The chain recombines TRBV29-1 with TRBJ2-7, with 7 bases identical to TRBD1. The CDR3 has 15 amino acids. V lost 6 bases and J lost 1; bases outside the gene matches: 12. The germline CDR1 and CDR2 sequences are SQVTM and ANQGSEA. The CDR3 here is CSVLQDRDFSYEQYF. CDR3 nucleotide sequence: TGCAGCGTCCTCCAAGACAGGGATTTTTCCTACGAGCAGTACTTC.

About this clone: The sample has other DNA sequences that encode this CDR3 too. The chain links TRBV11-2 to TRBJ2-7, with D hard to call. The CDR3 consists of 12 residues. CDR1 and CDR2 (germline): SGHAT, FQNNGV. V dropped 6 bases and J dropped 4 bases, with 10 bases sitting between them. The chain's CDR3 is CASSLGVYEQYV. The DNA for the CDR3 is TGTGCCAGCAGTCTCGGTGTGTACGAGCAGTACGTC.

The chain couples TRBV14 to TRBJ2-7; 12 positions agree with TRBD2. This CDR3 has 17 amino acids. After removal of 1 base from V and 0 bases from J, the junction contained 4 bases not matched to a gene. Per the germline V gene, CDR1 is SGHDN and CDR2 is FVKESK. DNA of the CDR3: TGTGCCAGCAGCCAAGCGGGACTAGCGGGCGGCTCCTACGAGCAGTACTTC. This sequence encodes CASSQAGLAGGSYEQYF.

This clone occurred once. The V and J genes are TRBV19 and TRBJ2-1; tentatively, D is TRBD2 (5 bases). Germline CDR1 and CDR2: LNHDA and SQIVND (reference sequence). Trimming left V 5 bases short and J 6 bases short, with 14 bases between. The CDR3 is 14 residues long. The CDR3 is CASSGVGGSNEQFF. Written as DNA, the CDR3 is TGTGCCAGTAGTGGCGTAGGAGGATCCAATGAGCAGTTCTTC. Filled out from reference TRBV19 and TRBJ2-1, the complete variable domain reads DGGITQSPKYLFRKEGQNVTLSCEQNLNHDAMYWYRQDPGQGLRLIYYSQIVNDFQKGDIAEGYSVSREKKESFPLTVTSAQKNPTAFYLCASSGVGGSNEQFFGPGTRLTVL.

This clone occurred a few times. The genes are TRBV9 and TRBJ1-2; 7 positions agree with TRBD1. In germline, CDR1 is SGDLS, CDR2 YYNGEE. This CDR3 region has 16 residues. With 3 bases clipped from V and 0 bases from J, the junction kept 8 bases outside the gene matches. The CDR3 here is CASSASGQNPNYGYTF. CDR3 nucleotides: TGTGCCAGCAGCGCGTCGGGACAGAACCCTAACTATGGCTACACCTTC. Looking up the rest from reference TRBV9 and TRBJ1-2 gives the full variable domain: DSGVTQTPKHLITATGQRVTLRCSPRSGDLSVYWYQQSLDQGLQFLIQYYNGEERAKGNILERFSAQQFPDLHSELNLSSLELGDSALYFCASSASGQNPNYGYTFGSGTRLTVV.

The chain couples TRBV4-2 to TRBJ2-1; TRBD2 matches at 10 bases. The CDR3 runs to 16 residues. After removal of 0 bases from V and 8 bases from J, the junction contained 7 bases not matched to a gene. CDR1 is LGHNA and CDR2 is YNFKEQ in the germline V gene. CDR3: CASSQEASGGADEQFF. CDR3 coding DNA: TGTGCCAGCAGCCAAGAAGCCAGCGGGGGGGCCGATGAGCAGTTCTTC.

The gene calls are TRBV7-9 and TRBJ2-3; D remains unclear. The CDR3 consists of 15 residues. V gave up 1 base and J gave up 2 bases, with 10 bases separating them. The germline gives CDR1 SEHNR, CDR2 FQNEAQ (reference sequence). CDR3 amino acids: CASSLDKGPTDTQYF. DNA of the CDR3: TGTGCCAGCAGCTTAGATAAGGGCCCCACAGATACGCAGTATTTT.

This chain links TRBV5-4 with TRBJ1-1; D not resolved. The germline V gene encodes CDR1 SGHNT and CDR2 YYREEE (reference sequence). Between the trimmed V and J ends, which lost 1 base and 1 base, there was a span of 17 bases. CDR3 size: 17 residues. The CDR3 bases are TGTGCCAGCAGCTTGTGGCGCGACTTTTCTTCGAACACTGAAGCTTTCTTT. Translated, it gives CASSLWRDFSSNTEAFF.

CDR3 residues: CASSPTTSGTDTQYF. CDR3 sequence (DNA): TGTGCCAGCAGTCCCACTACTAGCGGAACAGATACGCAGTATTTT. The chain combines TRBV6-5 with TRBJ2-3; 8 bases map to TRBD2. The germline gives CDR1 MNHEY, CDR2 SVGAGI. This CDR3 spans 15 amino acids. After removal of 5 bases from V and 3 bases from J, the junction contained 7 bases not matched to a gene.